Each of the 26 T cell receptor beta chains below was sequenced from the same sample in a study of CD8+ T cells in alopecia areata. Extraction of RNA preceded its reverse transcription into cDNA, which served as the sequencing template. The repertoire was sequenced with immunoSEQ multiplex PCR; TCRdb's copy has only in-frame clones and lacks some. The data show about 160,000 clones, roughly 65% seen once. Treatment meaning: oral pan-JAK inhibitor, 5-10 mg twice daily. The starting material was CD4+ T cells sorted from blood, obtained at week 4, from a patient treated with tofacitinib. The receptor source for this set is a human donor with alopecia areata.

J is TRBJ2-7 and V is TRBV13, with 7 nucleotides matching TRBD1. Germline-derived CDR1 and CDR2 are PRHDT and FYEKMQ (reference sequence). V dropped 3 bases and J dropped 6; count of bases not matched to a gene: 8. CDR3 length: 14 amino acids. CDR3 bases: TGTGCCAGCAGCTTGGACAGGTTTGGTACCGAGCAGTACTTC. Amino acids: CASSLDRFGTEQYF.

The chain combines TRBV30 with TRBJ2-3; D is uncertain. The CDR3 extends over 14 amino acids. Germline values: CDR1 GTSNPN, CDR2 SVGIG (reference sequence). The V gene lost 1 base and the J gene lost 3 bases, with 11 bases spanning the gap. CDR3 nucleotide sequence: TGTGCCTGGAGTGGGACCTTGAGGACAGATACGCAGTATTTT. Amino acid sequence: CAWSGTLRTDTQYF. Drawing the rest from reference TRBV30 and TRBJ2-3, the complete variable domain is SQTIHQWPATLVQPVGSPLSLECTVEGTSNPNLYWYRQAAGRGLQLLFYSVGIGQISSEVPQNLSASRPQDRQFILSSKKLLLSDSGFYLCAWSGTLRTDTQYFGPGTRLTVL.

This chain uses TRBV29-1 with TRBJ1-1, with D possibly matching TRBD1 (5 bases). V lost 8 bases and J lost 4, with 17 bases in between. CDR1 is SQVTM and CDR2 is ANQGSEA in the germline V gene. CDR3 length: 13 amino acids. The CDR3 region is CSSRTTRSTEAFF. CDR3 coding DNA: TGCAGCTCAAGGACAACTCGGTCCACTGAAGCTTTCTTT. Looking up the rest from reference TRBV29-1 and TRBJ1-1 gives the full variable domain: SAVISQKPSRDICQRGTSLTIQCQVDSQVTMMFWYRQQPGQSLTLIATANQGSEATYESGFVIDKFPISRPNLTFSTLTVSNMSPEDSSIYLCSSRTTRSTEAFFGQGTRLTVV.

In nucleotides, the CDR3 is TGTGCCTGGAGTTGGGCAGGGGATGATTCACCCCTCCACTTT. This encodes CAWSWAGDDSPLHF. The V gene is TRBV30, the J gene TRBJ1-6; perhaps TRBD1 as D (6 bases). This CDR3 has 14 amino acids. Trimming shortened V by 2 bases and J by 8 bases, and 13 bases separated the two germline ends. Germline V gene lookup returns CDR1 GTSNPN and CDR2 SVGIG (reference sequence).

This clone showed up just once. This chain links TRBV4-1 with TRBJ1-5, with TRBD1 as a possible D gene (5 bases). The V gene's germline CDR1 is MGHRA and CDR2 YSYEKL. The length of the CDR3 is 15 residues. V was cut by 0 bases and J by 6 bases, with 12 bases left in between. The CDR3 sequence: CASSQELQASQPQHF. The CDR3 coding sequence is TGCGCCAGCAGCCAAGAACTACAGGCGAGTCAGCCCCAGCATTTT.

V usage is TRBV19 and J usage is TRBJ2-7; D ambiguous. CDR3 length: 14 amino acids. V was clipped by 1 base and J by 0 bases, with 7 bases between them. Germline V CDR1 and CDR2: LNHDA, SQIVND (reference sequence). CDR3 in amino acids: CASSIGGSSYEQYF. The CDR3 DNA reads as TGTGCCAGTAGTATAGGAGGCAGCTCCTACGAGCAGTACTTC. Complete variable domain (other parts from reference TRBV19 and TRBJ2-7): DGGITQSPKYLFRKEGQNVTLSCEQNLNHDAMYWYRQDPGQGLRLIYYSQIVNDFQKGDIAEGYSVSREKKESFPLTVTSAQKNPTAFYLCASSIGGSSYEQYFGPGTRLTVT.

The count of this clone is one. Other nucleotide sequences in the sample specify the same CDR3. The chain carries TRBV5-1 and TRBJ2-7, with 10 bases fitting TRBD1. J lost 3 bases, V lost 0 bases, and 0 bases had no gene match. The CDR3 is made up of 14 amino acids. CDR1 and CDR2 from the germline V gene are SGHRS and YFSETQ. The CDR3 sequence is CASSLGTGGYEQYF. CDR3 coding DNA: TGCGCCAGCAGCTTGGGGACAGGGGGCTACGAGCAGTACTTC. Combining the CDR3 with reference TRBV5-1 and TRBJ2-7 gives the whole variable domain KAGVTQTPRYLIKTRGQQVTLSCSPISGHRSVSWYQQTPGQGLQFLFEYFSETQRNKGNFPGRFSGRQFSNSRSEMNVSTLELGDSALYLCASSLGTGGYEQYFGPGTRLTVT.

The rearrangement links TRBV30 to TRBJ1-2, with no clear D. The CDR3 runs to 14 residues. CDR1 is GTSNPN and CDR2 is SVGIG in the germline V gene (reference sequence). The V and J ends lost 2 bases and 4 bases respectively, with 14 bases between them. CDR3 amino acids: CAWSSPDWSYGYTF. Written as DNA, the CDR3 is TGTGCCTGGAGTTCCCCGGACTGGAGCTATGGCTACACCTTC.

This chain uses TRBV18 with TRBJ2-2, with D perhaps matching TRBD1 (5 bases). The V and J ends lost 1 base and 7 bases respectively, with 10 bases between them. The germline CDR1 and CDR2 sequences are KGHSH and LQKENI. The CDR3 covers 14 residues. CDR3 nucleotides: TGTGCCAGCTCACCACGTGGGGCCGGCGGGGAGCTGTTTTTT. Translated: CASSPRGAGGELFF.

The CDR3 DNA follows: TGTGCCAGCTCACCCGGGGCAGGGAACACTGAAGCTTTCTTT. Residues: CASSPGAGNTEAFF. This chain uses TRBV18 with TRBJ1-1; tentatively, D is TRBD1 (5 bases). Germline V CDR1 and CDR2: KGHSH, LQKENI. The CDR3 contains 14 residues. Trimming pared 3 bases from V and 1 base from J, leaving 9 bases between. Full variable domain (outside the CDR3, taken from reference TRBV18 and TRBJ1-1): NAGVMQNPRHLVRRRGQEARLRCSPMKGHSHVYWYRQLPEEGLKFMVYLQKENIIDESGMPKERFSAEFPKEGPSILRIQQVVRGDSAAYFCASSPGAGNTEAFFGQGTRLTVV.

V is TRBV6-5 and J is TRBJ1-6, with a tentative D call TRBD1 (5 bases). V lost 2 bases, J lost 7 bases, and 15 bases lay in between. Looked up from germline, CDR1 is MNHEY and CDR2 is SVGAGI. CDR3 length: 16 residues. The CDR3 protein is CASSYPVQGVNSPLHF. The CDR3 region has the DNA TGTGCCAGCAGTTACCCCGTGCAGGGAGTAAATTCACCCCTCCACTTT.

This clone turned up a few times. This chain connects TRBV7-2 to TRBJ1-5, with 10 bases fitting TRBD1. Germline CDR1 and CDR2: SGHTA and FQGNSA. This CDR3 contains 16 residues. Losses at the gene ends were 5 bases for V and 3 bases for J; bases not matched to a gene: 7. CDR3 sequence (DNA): TGTGCCAGCAGCCCGGGGACAGGGGCCACCAATCAGCCCCAGCATTTT. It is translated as CASSPGTGATNQPQHF.

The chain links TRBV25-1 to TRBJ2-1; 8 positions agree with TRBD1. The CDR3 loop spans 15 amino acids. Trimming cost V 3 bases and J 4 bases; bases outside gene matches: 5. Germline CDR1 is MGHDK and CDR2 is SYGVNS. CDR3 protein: CASSDPGQVYNEQFF. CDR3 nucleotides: TGTGCCAGCAGTGACCCGGGACAGGTTTACAATGAGCAGTTCTTC.

The CDR3 DNA sequence: TGTGCCTGGAGTCACACGACGGTTACCTACGAGCAGTACTTC. This translates into CAWSHTTVTYEQYF. This rearrangement joins TRBV30 to TRBJ2-7; D gene uncertain. Germline V gene sequence: CDR1 GTSNPN, CDR2 SVGIG (reference sequence). CDR3 size: 14 residues. The ends were cut back, 2 bases at V and 2 bases at J, with 13 bases in the middle.

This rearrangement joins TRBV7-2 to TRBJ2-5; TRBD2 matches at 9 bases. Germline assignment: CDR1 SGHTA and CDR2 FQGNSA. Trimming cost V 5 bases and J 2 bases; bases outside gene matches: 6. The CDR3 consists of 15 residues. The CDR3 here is CASSQGTSRQETQYF. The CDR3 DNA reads TGTGCCAGCAGCCAGGGGACTAGCAGACAAGAGACCCAGTACTTC.

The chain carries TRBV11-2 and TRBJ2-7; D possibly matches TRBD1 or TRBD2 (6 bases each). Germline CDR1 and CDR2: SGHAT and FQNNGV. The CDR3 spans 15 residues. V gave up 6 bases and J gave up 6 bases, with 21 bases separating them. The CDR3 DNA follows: TGTGCCAGCAGTCCTATGGGACCCGGAGGGGGCGAGCAGTACTTC. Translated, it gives CASSPMGPGGGEQYF.

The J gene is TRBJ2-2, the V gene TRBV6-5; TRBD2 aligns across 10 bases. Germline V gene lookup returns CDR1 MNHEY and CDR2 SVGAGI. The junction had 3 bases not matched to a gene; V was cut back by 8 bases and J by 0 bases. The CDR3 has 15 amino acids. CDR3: CASLSGGANTGELFF. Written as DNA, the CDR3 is TGTGCCAGCCTAAGCGGGGGGGCGAACACCGGGGAGCTGTTTTTT.

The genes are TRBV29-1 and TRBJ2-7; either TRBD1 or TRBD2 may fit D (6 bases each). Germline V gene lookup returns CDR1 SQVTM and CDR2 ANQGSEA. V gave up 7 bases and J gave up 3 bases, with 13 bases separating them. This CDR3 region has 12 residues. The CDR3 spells CSAGAAYYEQYF. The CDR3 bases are TGCAGCGCGGGGGCAGCCTACTACGAGCAGTACTTC.

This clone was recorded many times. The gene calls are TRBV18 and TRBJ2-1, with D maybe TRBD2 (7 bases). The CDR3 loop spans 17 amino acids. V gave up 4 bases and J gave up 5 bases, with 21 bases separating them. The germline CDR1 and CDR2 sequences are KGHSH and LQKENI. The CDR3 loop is CASSLTGGDPQNNEQFF. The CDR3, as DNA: TGTGCCAGCTCACTAACGGGGGGCGACCCCCAAAACAATGAGCAGTTCTTC.

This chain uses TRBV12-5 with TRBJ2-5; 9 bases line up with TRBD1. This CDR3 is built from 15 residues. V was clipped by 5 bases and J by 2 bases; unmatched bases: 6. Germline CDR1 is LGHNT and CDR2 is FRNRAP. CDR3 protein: CASGPQTGGQETQYF. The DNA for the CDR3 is TGTGCTAGTGGTCCCCAGACAGGGGGGCAAGAGACCCAGTACTTC.

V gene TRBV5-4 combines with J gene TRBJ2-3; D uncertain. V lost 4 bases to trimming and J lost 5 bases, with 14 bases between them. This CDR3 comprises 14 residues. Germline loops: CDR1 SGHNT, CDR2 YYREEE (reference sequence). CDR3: CASSARNLLDTQYF. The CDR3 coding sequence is TGTGCCAGCAGCGCCCGCAACTTGTTAGATACGCAGTATTTT.

This CDR3 is CSAARTGVPYEQYF. DNA for the CDR3: TGCAGCGCTGCGAGGACAGGGGTCCCCTACGAGCAGTACTTC. The chain employs TRBV29-1 and TRBJ2-7; 9 nucleotides align to TRBD1. The CDR3 extends over 14 amino acids. The junction had 9 bases not matched to a gene; V was cut back by 7 bases and J by 2 bases. Per the germline V gene, CDR1 is SQVTM and CDR2 is ANQGSEA.

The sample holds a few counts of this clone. The CDR3 DNA reads as TGTGCCACCAGCATCGGACAGGGGTATGATGGCTACACCTTC. Translated, it gives CATSIGQGYDGYTF. The chain is built from TRBV15 and TRBJ1-2; TRBD1 aligns across 9 bases. CDR3 size: 14 residues. The junction had 6 bases not matched to a gene; V was cut back by 4 bases and J by 6 bases. CDR1 LNHNV and CDR2 YYDKDF come from the germline V gene (reference sequence).

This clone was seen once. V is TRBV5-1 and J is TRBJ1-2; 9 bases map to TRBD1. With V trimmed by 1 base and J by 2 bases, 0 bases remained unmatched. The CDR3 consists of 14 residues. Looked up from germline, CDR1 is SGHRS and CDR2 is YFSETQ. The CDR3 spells CASSLTGGNYGYTF. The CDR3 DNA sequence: TGCGCCAGCAGCTTGACAGGGGGCAACTATGGCTACACCTTC.

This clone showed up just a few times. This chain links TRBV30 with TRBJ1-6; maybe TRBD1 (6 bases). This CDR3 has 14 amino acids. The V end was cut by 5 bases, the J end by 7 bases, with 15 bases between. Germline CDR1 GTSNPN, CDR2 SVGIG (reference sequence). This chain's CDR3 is CAWRIQGGNSPLHF. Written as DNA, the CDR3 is TGTGCCTGGCGAATACAAGGGGGGAATTCACCCCTCCACTTT.

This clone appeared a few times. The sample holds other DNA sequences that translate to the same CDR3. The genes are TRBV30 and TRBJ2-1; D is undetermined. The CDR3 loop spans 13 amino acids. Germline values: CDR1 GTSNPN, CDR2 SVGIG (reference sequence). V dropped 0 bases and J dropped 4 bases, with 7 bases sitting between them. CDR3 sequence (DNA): TGTGCCTGGAGTGTAGACTCGTACAATGAGCAGTTCTTC. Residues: CAWSVDSYNEQFF.